The entry that follows covers one T cell receptor beta chain sequence. Germline V CDR1 and CDR2: LGHDT, YNNKEL (reference sequence). The V gene end was trimmed by 4 bases and the J gene end by 8 bases; junction bases not matched to a gene: 10. CDR3 length: 15 residues. These data come from a study of CD8 T cells in Susac syndrome. The RNA, roughly 0.5 to 1 ug, was put through reverse transcription using random hexamers. TCRdb re-analysed the immunoSEQ multiplex PCR reads in MiXCR, keeping a single row per CDR3 protein. The sample has 200,000 or so distinct CDR3 sequences, 90% to 95% seen once. The chain has TRBV3-1 and TRBJ2-1, with 8 bases that match TRBD2. The TCR originated in a human donor with multiple sclerosis. Material: CD4+ T cells from PBMCs. The CDR3 sequence: CASSRHSGAGDEQFF. The DNA for the CDR3 is TGTGCCAGCAGCCGCCATAGCGGGGCGGGGGATGAGCAGTTCTTC.